This paragraph reports one TCR beta chain. Its specificity is unknown. Time point meaning: sample taken at primary tumor resection. Samples came from roughly 70 TRACERx patients with untreated early-stage lung cancer. Whole RNA, which was extracted from tumor, nontumor lung tissue or frozen PBMC, was sequenced without any cell sorting. This sample is drawn from a study of spatial heterogeneity in lung cancer. Study overall: Counts of TCR transcripts in tumor regions correlated strongly with a T cell module score (derived from matched bulk RNA-seq).

Findings and limits, study-wide: Expanded alpha and beta TCR counts within tumors tracked tumor mutation counts.

The library protocol tagged each TCR cDNA with a unique molecular identifier. Via MiXCR, TCRdb re-called the 5' RACE reads, giving one row per CDR3 protein. The table includes several thousand distinct CDR3 sequences, more than 10% detected once. This CDR3 region has 14 residues. V lost 6 bases to trimming and J lost 9 bases, with 18 bases between them. Germline loops: CDR1 MNHEY, CDR2 SVGAGI. V usage is TRBV6-5 and J usage is TRBJ1-5; D ambiguous. The source was lung tumor tissue, collected at surgery. This receptor was obtained from a male donor with early-stage non-small cell lung cancer. CDR3 sequence: CASSLLGHNWPQHF. CDR3 nucleotide sequence: TGTGCCAGCAGCTTACTAGGCCATAATTGGCCCCAGCATTTT.